This TCR beta chain came from a study of blood T cell repertoires in COVID-19. The CDR3 has 15 residues. The V and J ends lost 1 base and 4 bases, in that order; junction bases with no gene match: 6. Germline CDR1 is MGHRA and CDR2 is YSYEKL. Repertoires were generated with immunoSEQ multiplex PCR, while TCRdb's copy carries only in-frame clones and drops some. Of roughly 280,000 clones detected, 80% to 90% appear once; the ten largest clones hold 4.1%. Specimen: PBMCs or T cells enriched from blood (not recorded which). The gene calls are TRBV4-1 and TRBJ2-7, with TRBD2 matching 8 bases. This receptor was obtained from a woman aged 25 to 39 with acute COVID-19. CDR3 nucleotides: TGCGCCAGCAGCCAAGTCGGGAGGGAACCTTACGAGCAGTACTTC. Translating gives CASSQVGREPYEQYF.